These 19 T cell receptor beta chains were sequenced from one sample in a study of blood T cell repertoires in COVID-19. TCRdb's table, derived via immunoSEQ multiplex PCR, lists solely in-frame clones and lacks some. This sample has just under 55,000 clones, with around 86% found just once. Sequencing was carried out using peripheral blood. These receptors were collected from a woman aged 60-75 years with acute or convalescent COVID-19.

The rearrangement uses TRBV9 and TRBJ2-2, with 9 nucleotides matching TRBD2. The J segment lost 7 bases and the V segment lost 4 bases, leaving 14 bases of the junction unmatched. The V gene's germline CDR1 is SGDLS and CDR2 YYNGEE. The CDR3 consists of 17 residues. The CDR3 protein is CASSPDGGLAVVGELFF. CDR3 nucleotides: TGTGCCAGCAGCCCGGACGGGGGACTAGCAGTAGTCGGGGAGCTGTTTTTT.

This chain joins TRBV2 and TRBJ2-5, with TRBD1 as a possible D gene (6 bases). The CDR3 runs 12 residues. Germline assignment: CDR1 SNHLY and CDR2 FYNNEI. V was pared by 2 bases and J by 5 bases, with 6 bases between. The CDR3 DNA reads as TGTGCCAGCAGTGAACAGGGGGAGACCCAGTACTTC. Its translation is CASSEQGETQYF.

The chain combines TRBV5-6 with TRBJ2-2; D perhaps matches TRBD2 (6 bases). From germline, CDR1 is SGHDT and CDR2 YYEEEE. The CDR3 spans 14 residues. The V and J ends lost 2 bases and 3 bases respectively, with 8 bases between them. CDR3 sequence reads: CASSFGGYTGELFF. CDR3 coding DNA: TGTGCCAGCAGCTTCGGAGGGTACACCGGGGAGCTGTTTTTT.

The chain employs TRBV20-1 and TRBJ2-7; D is unresolved. Germline CDR1 reads DFQATT; CDR2 reads SNEGSKA (reference sequence). The CDR3 sequence is 13 residues long. V shed 3 bases and J shed 0 bases, with 9 bases lying between them. In DNA, the CDR3 is TGCAGTGCTAGTACATTCAGCTCCTACGAGCAGTACTTC. It specifies CSASTFSSYEQYF.

V and J are TRBV3-1 (or the pseudogene TRBV3-2) and TRBJ2-7; no clear D. Germline V gene sequence: CDR1 LGHDT, CDR2 YNNKEL (reference sequence). The CDR3 contains 11 residues. Deletions cut 6 bases from V and 4 bases from J, with 7 bases between. The CDR3 sequence is CASSRFYEQYF. In nucleotides, the CDR3 is TGTGCCAGCAGTCGTTTTTACGAGCAGTACTTC.

The gene calls are TRBV18 and TRBJ2-7; no definite D call. This CDR3 region has 14 residues. Germline CDR1 reads KGHSH; CDR2 reads LQKENI. The V end lost 1 base, the J end lost 0 bases, and 7 bases lay between the germline ends. The CDR3 is CASSPLLDSYEQYF. The CDR3 bases are TGTGCCAGCTCACCACTGCTAGACTCCTACGAGCAGTACTTC.

The J gene is TRBJ1-1, the V gene TRBV13, with TRBD1 matching 8 bases. The CDR3 is 17 amino acids. V trimming: 0 bases; J trimming: 6 bases; junction bases outside the gene matches: 12. Per germline, CDR1 PRHDT and CDR2 FYEKMQ (reference sequence). The CDR3 DNA reads TGTGCCAGCAGCTTAGGGTTTCGGGGCAGGGGGCGGGCTGAAGCTTTCTTT. This translates into CASSLGFRGRGRAEAFF.

The chain carries TRBV3-1 (or the pseudogene TRBV3-2) and TRBJ1-2; maybe TRBD1 (6 bases). The germline CDR1 and CDR2 sequences are LGHDT and YNNKEL (reference sequence). The V end was cut by 4 bases, the J end by 5 bases, with 17 bases between. This CDR3 has 15 amino acids. The CDR3 DNA is TGTGCCAGCAGCCCTTTGCAGGGGTTAGGGTATGGCTACACCTTC. Encoded protein: CASSPLQGLGYGYTF.

CDR3 bases: TGCGCCAGCAGTCTTCTATCGGGAGGGCCATATGAGCAGTTCTTC. It specifies CASSLLSGGPYEQFF. The J gene is TRBJ2-1, the V gene TRBV5-1, with 8 bases lining up with TRBD2. This CDR3 comprises 15 residues. The junction had 12 bases not matched to a gene; V was cut back by 5 bases and J by 8 bases. Germline CDR1 is SGHRS and CDR2 is YFSETQ.

The gene calls are TRBV7-8 and TRBJ1-2, with 8 bases aligning to TRBD1. V trimming: 1 base; J trimming: 0 bases; junction bases outside the gene matches: 4. From germline, CDR1 is SGHVS and CDR2 FQNEAQ. The CDR3 length is 16 residues. CDR3 bases: TGTGCCAGCAGCTTAGGGACAGGGAATACTAACTATGGCTACACCTTC. Encoded protein: CASSLGTGNTNYGYTF.

This rearrangement joins TRBV11-2 to TRBJ2-1; D is perhaps TRBD2 (5 bases). V lost 0 bases, J lost 8 bases, and 14 bases lay in between. The CDR3 covers 15 residues. Germline CDR1 reads SGHAT; CDR2 reads FQNNGV. The CDR3 loop is CASSLDLAGGHEQFF. The CDR3 coding sequence is TGTGCCAGCAGCTTAGATCTGGCGGGTGGTCATGAGCAGTTCTTC.

The chain links TRBV3-1 (or the pseudogene TRBV3-2) to TRBJ1-4; D may be TRBD1 (5 bases). From germline, CDR1 is LGHDT and CDR2 YNNKEL (reference sequence). This CDR3 spans 16 amino acids. Trimming shortened V by 3 bases and J by 4 bases, and 15 bases separated the two germline ends. The CDR3 loop reads CASSQDMTADNEKLFF. CDR3 nucleotide sequence: TGTGCCAGCAGCCAGGATATGACAGCTGATAATGAAAAACTGTTTTTT.

V usage is TRBV7-8 and J usage is TRBJ1-6, with TRBD1 identical over 9 bases. Per the germline V gene, CDR1 is SGHVS and CDR2 is FQNEAQ. The junction had 13 bases not matched to a gene; V was cut back by 5 bases and J by 14 bases. The CDR3 contains 15 residues. The CDR3, as DNA: TGTGCCAGCAGCCCGACGCGGACAGGGGTTGGGGCCCTCCACTTT. Protein: CASSPTRTGVGALHF.

V gene TRBV6-1 combines with J gene TRBJ1-2; 8 positions agree with TRBD1. V was clipped by 3 bases and J by 6 bases; unmatched bases: 6. Per germline, CDR1 MNHNS and CDR2 SASEGT. The CDR3 contains 14 residues. In nucleotides, the CDR3 is TGTGCCAGCAGTGAGGACGCCAGGGGGCATGGCTACACCTTC. The encoded protein is CASSEDARGHGYTF.

This clone occurred a few times. The V and J genes are TRBV19 and TRBJ2-4, with D possibly TRBD2 on 6 matching bases. V was cut by 6 bases and J by 2 bases, with 14 bases left in between. The CDR3 runs 15 residues. Germline V CDR1 and CDR2: LNHDA, SQIVND (reference sequence). The CDR3 DNA follows: TGTGCCAGTAGGGGGGGAGGATCGACCAAAAACATTCAGTACTTC. It specifies CASRGGGSTKNIQYF.

The V and J genes are TRBV15 and TRBJ1-4; TRBD1 agrees at 7 bases. With 0 bases clipped from V and 5 bases from J, the junction kept 3 bases outside the gene matches. Germline V gene lookup returns CDR1 LNHNV and CDR2 YYDKDF (reference sequence). The CDR3 spans 15 residues. In DNA form, the CDR3 reads TGTGCCACCAGCAGAGATAAGGGACAGAATGAAAAACTGTTTTTT. Residues: CATSRDKGQNEKLFF.

The chain uses TRBV7-2 and TRBJ2-7; tentatively, D is TRBD2 (7 bases). Trimming stripped 5 bases from V and 2 bases from J, with 16 bases between. CDR1 and CDR2 (germline): SGHTA, FQGNSA. CDR3 length: 15 amino acids. The CDR3 is CASSPSGGLAYEQYF. The CDR3 coding sequence is TGTGCCAGCAGCCCCTCCGGGGGGCTCGCCTACGAGCAGTACTTC. The full variable domain, its missing parts supplied by reference TRBV7-2 and TRBJ2-7, is GAGVSQSPSNKVTEKGKDVELRCDPISGHTALYWYRQSLGQGLEFLIYFQGNSAPDKSGLPSDRFSAERTGGSVSTLTIQRTQQEDSAVYLCASSPSGGLAYEQYFGPGTRLTVT.

A single count supports this clone. The chain links TRBV15 to TRBJ1-1; 7 nucleotides align to TRBD1. Germline CDR1 and CDR2: LNHNV and YYDKDF (reference sequence). V lost 0 bases to trimming and J lost 4 bases; unmatched junction nucleotides: 8. CDR3 length equals 16 residues. The CDR3 region has the DNA TGTGCCACCAGCAGAGATAGGGACAGACCTAGCACTGAAGCTTTCTTT. Amino acid sequence: CATSRDRDRPSTEAFF.

V is TRBV3-1 (or the pseudogene TRBV3-2) and J is TRBJ1-2; TRBD1 is a possible D gene (6 bases). The CDR3 spans 17 residues. V was shortened by 4 bases and J by 0 bases, with 18 bases between the two germline ends. Germline V CDR1 and CDR2: LGHDT, YNNKEL (reference sequence). CDR3 in DNA: TGTGCCAGCAGCCCACGAAGACGACAGGCCCCTAACTATGGCTACACCTTC. Translating it yields CASSPRRRQAPNYGYTF.